Listed below are T cell receptor beta chains from one sample, sequenced in a study of human T cells and chemical hapten exposure. MiXCR, run by TCRdb on the RACE reads, gives a single entry per CDR3 protein. The repertoire holds roughly 71,000 distinct CDR3 sequences, around 6.1% seen once, with 3.4% in the top ten. Sequenced input: whole blood. The receptor source for this set is a female donor in good health. Some clones in this sample may be carry-over from other donors' samples. Each CDR3 is given with its conserved first and last residue. A D gene is named only where the DNA matches it firmly. For some rows the clone size is stated as once, few or many, or as a class when expanded; others skip it.

V: TRBV27; size: few; J: TRBJ1-2; D: -; DNA: TGTGCCAGCAGTTTAACCGGGGGTGACTATGGCTACACCTTC; CDR3: CASSLTGGDYGYTF
V: TRBV29-1; size: many; J: TRBJ1-1; D: -; DNA: TGCAGCGTTGGACAGACGAACACTGAAGCTTTCTTT; CDR3: CSVGQTNTEAFF
V: TRBV5-1; size: many; J: TRBJ2-6; D: TRBD1; DNA: TGCGCCAGCGTACGGACATGGACAGGGGAAGGGGCCAACGTCCTGACTTTC; CDR3: CASVRTWTGEGANVLTF
V: TRBV7-6; size: few; J: TRBJ2-7; D: -; DNA: TGTGCCAGCAGCTCCCCGGGGGACTCCTACGAGCAGTACTTC; CDR3: CASSSPGDSYEQYF
V: TRBV20-1; size: -; J: TRBJ2-4; D: TRBD2; DNA: TGCAGTGCTAGAGATCCCGCGGGAGTATCAAACATTCAGTACTTC; CDR3: CSARDPAGVSNIQYF
V: TRBV10-1; size: -; J: TRBJ2-5; D: -; DNA: TGCGCCACCGAGCCCCAGACCTGGGGAGAGACCCAGTACTTC; CDR3: CATEPQTWGETQYF
V: TRBV28; size: many; J: TRBJ1-6; D: -; DNA: TGTGCCAGCAGTTTAAGCTATAATTCACCCCTCCACTTT; CDR3: CASSLSYNSPLHF
V: TRBV7-9; size: few; J: TRBJ2-3; D: -; DNA: TGTGCCAGCAGCTTAGAGCCGGGACCGCAGTATTTT; CDR3: CASSLEPGPQYF
V: TRBV6-4; size: few; J: TRBJ1-2; D: TRBD1; DNA: TGTGCCAGCAGTGACTCGACAGGGGGCGGCTACACCTTC; CDR3: CASSDSTGGGYTF
V: TRBV28; size: many; J: TRBJ2-7; D: -; DNA: TGTGCCAGCAGTTTTAGAAGGAGGGCGAGGACCTACGAGCAGTACTTC; CDR3: CASSFRRRARTYEQYF
V: TRBV14; size: many; J: TRBJ2-7; D: -; DNA: TGTGCCAGCAGCCAAGGGGGCGAGCAGTACTTC; CDR3: CASSQGGEQYF
V: TRBV20-1; size: -; J: TRBJ1-1; D: -; DNA: TGCAGTGCTAGCCTCTCTGGGGAGCCTGGGGACACTGAAGCTTTCTTT; CDR3: CSASLSGEPGDTEAFF
V: TRBV9; size: -; J: TRBJ1-1; D: -; DNA: TGTGCCAGCAGCGTACCCCGGGCAGGCCAGAACACTGAAGCTTTCTTT; CDR3: CASSVPRAGQNTEAFF
V: TRBV6-5; size: -; J: TRBJ1-4; D: TRBD1; DNA: TGTGCCACCGGACAGGGTAATGAAAAACTGTTTTTT; CDR3: CATGQGNEKLFF
V: TRBV5-1; size: many; J: TRBJ2-1; D: TRBD2; DNA: TGCGCCAGCAAATCAGGGACTAGCGGAGCCTACAATGAGCAGTTCTTC; CDR3: CASKSGTSGAYNEQFF
V: TRBV20-1; size: many; J: TRBJ2-2; D: TRBD1; DNA: TGCAGTGCTAGGGACAGGATTATAACCGGGGAGCTGTTTTTT; CDR3: CSARDRIITGELFF
V: TRBV2; size: few; J: TRBJ2-1; D: TRBD2; DNA: TGTGCCAGCAGTGGAAGCGGGAGGAGGTCCTACAATGAGCAGTTCTTC; CDR3: CASSGSGRRSYNEQFF
V: TRBV6-2/TRBV6-3; size: many; J: TRBJ1-1; D: -; DNA: TGTGCCAGCAGCCTCCCAGTTGCCGCGGGCACTGAAGCTTTCTTT; CDR3: CASSLPVAAGTEAFF
V: TRBV6-1; size: many; J: TRBJ2-7; D: -; DNA: TGTGCCGGGTCCTTGGGGGAAGGGGACGAGCAGTACTTC; CDR3: CAGSLGEGDEQYF
V: TRBV3-1; size: many; J: TRBJ1-6; D: -; DNA: TGTGCCAGCAGCCAGGGGACGTGGAGCTCCTATAATTCACCCCTCCACTTT; CDR3: CASSQGTWSSYNSPLHF
V: TRBV5-1; size: many; J: TRBJ1-5; D: -; DNA: TGCGCCAGCAGCCAAGAGGGGAATCAGCCCCAGCATTTT; CDR3: CASSQEGNQPQHF
V: TRBV27; size: -; J: TRBJ2-1; D: TRBD2; DNA: TGTGCCAGCAGTTCCGGGACTAGCCGTTACAATGAGCAGTTCTTC; CDR3: CASSSGTSRYNEQFF
V: TRBV7-2; size: -; J: TRBJ1-1; D: TRBD1; DNA: TGTGCCAGCAGCTTAGCCGGGACAGGGGGGGCCACTGAAGCTTTCTTT; CDR3: CASSLAGTGGATEAFF
V: TRBV7-9; size: few; J: TRBJ2-3; D: TRBD2; DNA: TGTGCCAGCAGCTTTGCGGGAGTAAGGGCAGATACGCAGTATTTT; CDR3: CASSFAGVRADTQYF
V: TRBV6-6; size: many; J: TRBJ2-5; D: -; DNA: TGTGCCAGCAGCCCCGGGGAGACCCAGTACTTC; CDR3: CASSPGETQYF
V: TRBV9; size: -; J: TRBJ2-1; D: -; DNA: TGTGCCAGCAGCGTAGGACCCACCAATGAGCAGTTCTTC; CDR3: CASSVGPTNEQFF
V: TRBV28; size: many; J: TRBJ2-7; D: -; DNA: TGTGCCAGCAGTTGGTTAAAGGGGAGCCACGAGCAGTACTTC; CDR3: CASSWLKGSHEQYF
V: TRBV20-1; size: many; J: TRBJ2-3; D: TRBD1; DNA: TGCAGTGCCAGGGACAGAAGCACAGATACGCAGTATTTT; CDR3: CSARDRSTDTQYF
V: TRBV29-1; size: many; J: TRBJ2-3; D: TRBD2; DNA: TGCAGCGTCCGCGGACTAGCGGGAGGACGGGCAGATACGCAGTATTTT; CDR3: CSVRGLAGGRADTQYF
V: TRBV6-2/TRBV6-3; size: many; J: TRBJ2-3; D: TRBD1; DNA: TGTGCCAGCAGCCTAGACAGGGGGTCCGTCACAGATACGCAGTATTTT; CDR3: CASSLDRGSVTDTQYF
V: TRBV28; size: few; J: TRBJ2-7; D: TRBD2; DNA: TGTGCCAGCAGTCCCGGAACTCTAGCGGGGACCTACGAGCAGTACTTC; CDR3: CASSPGTLAGTYEQYF
V: TRBV7-2; size: many; J: TRBJ2-7; D: TRBD1; DNA: TGTGCCAGCAGCTTAGCTATGGACAGGGGGCAAGAGCAGTACTTC; CDR3: CASSLAMDRGQEQYF
V: TRBV3-1; size: few; J: TRBJ2-3; D: TRBD2; DNA: TGTGCCAGCAGCCATCCGGGACTAGCGGGAGATACGCAGTATTTT; CDR3: CASSHPGLAGDTQYF
V: TRBV12-3/TRBV12-4; size: -; J: TRBJ2-3; D: -; DNA: TGTGCCAGCAGTCCCTTTGGGGGATCAACAGATACGCAGTATTTT; CDR3: CASSPFGGSTDTQYF
V: TRBV28; size: many; J: TRBJ1-1; D: -; DNA: TGTGCCAGCAGTTTAGGGAATCGGTACACTGAAGCTTTCTTT; CDR3: CASSLGNRYTEAFF
V: TRBV4-2; size: many; J: TRBJ2-7; D: TRBD1; DNA: TGTGCCAGCAGCCAAGACGGGACAGGGGGCGAGCAGTACTTC; CDR3: CASSQDGTGGEQYF
V: TRBV6-5; size: many; J: TRBJ1-1; D: -; DNA: TGTGCCAGCAGTCGGGACGGCGGGGGAGCTTTCTTT; CDR3: CASSRDGGGAFF
V: TRBV7-9; size: few; J: TRBJ1-3; D: -; DNA: TGTGCCAGCACCCAGTCTGGAAACACCATATATTTT; CDR3: CASTQSGNTIYF
V: TRBV5-1; size: few; J: TRBJ2-3; D: TRBD2; DNA: TGCGCCAGCAGCTACGGACTAGCGGGGTCCACAGATACGCAGTATTTT; CDR3: CASSYGLAGSTDTQYF
V: TRBV27; size: many; J: TRBJ2-1; D: -; DNA: TGTGCCAGCAGTTTAAGTCAGGGAGCCTACAATGAGCAGTTCTTC; CDR3: CASSLSQGAYNEQFF
V: TRBV6-1; size: -; J: TRBJ1-5; D: -; DNA: TGTGCCAGCAGTGATCAGAGGGGACAGCCCCAGCATTTT; CDR3: CASSDQRGQPQHF
V: TRBV28; size: many; J: TRBJ1-5; D: TRBD1; DNA: TGTGCCAGCAGTCTAGGACAGGGGGCGAATCAGCCCCAGCATTTT; CDR3: CASSLGQGANQPQHF
V: TRBV6-5; size: many; J: TRBJ1-2; D: -; DNA: TGTGCCAGCAGTGTCCGGGACACCTATGGCTACACCTTC; CDR3: CASSVRDTYGYTF
V: TRBV12-3/TRBV12-4; size: many; J: TRBJ2-7; D: -; DNA: TGTGCCAGCAGTTTAGACTCCCAATACGAGCAGTACTTC; CDR3: CASSLDSQYEQYF
V: TRBV5-6; size: many; J: TRBJ2-1; D: -; DNA: TGTGCCAGCAGCTTTGGGGGGTCTGTCAATGAGCAGTTCTTC; CDR3: CASSFGGSVNEQFF
V: TRBV28; size: many; J: TRBJ2-3; D: -; DNA: TGTGCCAGCAGTTTTCGTCCGGATACGCAGTATTTT; CDR3: CASSFRPDTQYF
V: TRBV6-5; size: many; J: TRBJ2-1; D: TRBD2; DNA: TGTGCCAGCAGTTCCCCCTACTCGCGGGAGAGCTCCTACAATGAGCAGTTCTTC; CDR3: CASSSPYSRESSYNEQFF
V: TRBV20-1; size: -; J: TRBJ2-7; D: TRBD1; DNA: TGCAGTGATAGGGACAGCTCCTACGAGCAGTACTTC; CDR3: CSDRDSSYEQYF
V: TRBV28; size: many; J: TRBJ2-6; D: -; DNA: TGTGCCAGCAGCCGGATATTCCTAAAACAGGGTTTGGCCAACGTCCTGACTTTC; CDR3: CASSRIFLKQGLANVLTF
V: TRBV12-3/TRBV12-4; size: -; J: TRBJ2-5; D: -; DNA: TGTGCCAGCGGAATTGGGACGGGGGAGACCCAGTACTTC; CDR3: CASGIGTGETQYF
V: TRBV4-2; size: few; J: TRBJ2-7; D: TRBD2; DNA: TGTGCCAGCAGCCATCTTAGCGGGAGGGCTACGGACGAGCAGTACTTC; CDR3: CASSHLSGRATDEQYF
V: TRBV29-1; size: many; J: TRBJ2-5; D: -; DNA: TGCAGCGCTGATAAGGGAGCGCGTCAAGAGACCCAGTACTTC; CDR3: CSADKGARQETQYF
V: TRBV19; size: few; J: TRBJ1-5; D: -; DNA: TGTGCCAGTAGTATAGGACGGGTGGGCAATCAGCCCCAGCATTTT; CDR3: CASSIGRVGNQPQHF
V: TRBV21-1; size: many; J: TRBJ1-2; D: -; DNA: TGTGCCAGCAGCAAAGGTCGGCCAGGGGTATCCTATGGCTACACCTTC; CDR3: CASSKGRPGVSYGYTF
V: TRBV4-1; size: -; J: TRBJ2-3; D: -; DNA: TGCGCCAGCAGCCCGCCGGGACACCCTCTGGAGGGCACAGATACGCAGTATTTT; CDR3: CASSPPGHPLEGTDTQYF
V: TRBV10-3; size: -; J: TRBJ1-2; D: -; DNA: TGTGCCATCAGTGAGTCGGGACGGGGGACCTATGGCTACACCTTC; CDR3: CAISESGRGTYGYTF
V: TRBV12-3/TRBV12-4; size: -; J: TRBJ2-1; D: TRBD2; DNA: TGTGCCAGCAGCCAAACTAGCGGGAGGTCTCAGAACTCCTACAATGAGCAGTTCTTC; CDR3: CASSQTSGRSQNSYNEQFF
V: TRBV12-3/TRBV12-4; size: many; J: TRBJ2-6; D: TRBD1; DNA: TGTGCCAGCAGACCCTCAGGGGGTCTTTCTGGGGCCAACGTCCTGACTTTC; CDR3: CASRPSGGLSGANVLTF
V: TRBV28; size: -; J: TRBJ1-5; D: TRBD1; DNA: TGTGCCAGCAGTGTCCGACAGGGGCCCTCTAATCAGCCCCAGCATTTT; CDR3: CASSVRQGPSNQPQHF
V: TRBV20-1; size: -; J: TRBJ2-3; D: -; DNA: TGCAGTGTGGGACGTCCCCGTAGCACAGATACGCAGTATTTT; CDR3: CSVGRPRSTDTQYF